The rows below give T cell receptor beta chains drawn from one sample of a study of blood T cell repertoires in COVID-19. The assay was immunoSEQ multiplex PCR, and TCRdb's table has in-frame clones only and misses some. The sample contains under 300,000 clones, approximately 88% of which appear only once. The specimen was PBMCs or T cells enriched from blood (not recorded which). These receptor sequences come from a young woman who had recovered from COVID-19. The CDR3 runs from the conserved cysteine through the conserved F or W. A D gene is named only where the DNA matches it firmly. Clone sizes are given selectively: once, few, many, or a class where the clone is expanded.

TRBD1,TRBJ1-1,TRBV7-8,.,TGTGCCAGCAAACAGGGGGCCCGCTCTGAAGCTTTCTTT,CASKQGARSEAFF
TRBD1,TRBJ1-6,TRBV5-4,.,TGTGCCAGCAGCGTCCCGGGACAGGGCTATAATTCACCCCTCCACTTT,CASSVPGQGYNSPLHF
.,TRBJ1-2,TRBV2,.,TGTGCCAGCAGTGGGGGAGGTTTCGGCTACACCTTC,CASSGGGFGYTF
.,TRBJ1-1,TRBV19,.,TGTGCCAGTAGTATAGATGTCACCGGGACAACGAACACTGAAGCTTTCTTT,CASSIDVTGTTNTEAFF
.,TRBJ2-7,TRBV6-2/TRBV6-3,.,TGTGCCAGCAGTTCCGCCCTCGGACAATCCCCTAATTACGAGCAGTACTTC,CASSSALGQSPNYEQYF
TRBD1,TRBJ1-1,TRBV28,.,TGTGCCAGCATCCCCCCAGGGACAGGGATGAGGAACACTGAAGCTTTCTTT,CASIPPGTGMRNTEAFF
TRBD1,TRBJ2-3,TRBV25-1,.,TGTGCCAGCGGGGACAGGGTATATTCAGATACGCAGTATTTT,CASGDRVYSDTQYF
TRBD2,TRBJ2-3,TRBV10-3,.,TGTGCCACCCTACCGGGAGGCGCAGATACGCAGTATTTT,CATLPGGADTQYF
.,TRBJ2-7,TRBV2,.,TGTGCCAGCATAACGGTACCCTACGAGCAGTACTTC,CASITVPYEQYF
.,TRBJ1-1,TRBV6-5,.,TGTGCCAGCAGTCTCTCCGGGACTAGTGAAGCTTTCTTT,CASSLSGTSEAFF
TRBD1,TRBJ1-2,TRBV7-2,.,TGTGCCAGCAGCTTAGCACCGGGACAGGGTGGGTTTAACTATGGCTACACCTTC,CASSLAPGQGGFNYGYTF
.,TRBJ2-7,TRBV9,.,TGTGCCAGCAGCCAAAAGGGGGGGTACGAGCAGTACTTC,CASSQKGGYEQYF
TRBD1,TRBJ1-6,TRBV28,few,TGTGCCAGCACCTTCAGGGACAGGGACTACTCACCCCTCCACTTT,CASTFRDRDYSPLHF
TRBD2,TRBJ2-7,TRBV4-1,few,TGCGCCAGCAGCCAAGAATGGGAGGGTAGGTCGGGGGAGCAGTACTTC,CASSQEWEGRSGEQYF
.,TRBJ2-1,TRBV7-2,.,TGTGCCAGCAGCTTAGACAGGTCGTGGTGGAATGAGCAGTTCTTC,CASSLDRSWWNEQFF
.,TRBJ1-1,TRBV4-3,.,TGCGCCAGCAGCCGCTCTAGGGGGAGAGGCACTGAAGCTTTCTTT,CASSRSRGRGTEAFF
.,TRBJ2-7,TRBV29-1,.,TGCAGCGTCTACACGCCTCTAGCGAGGGGCGGGAAATACGAGCAGTACTTC,CSVYTPLARGGKYEQYF
.,TRBJ2-2,TRBV11-3,.,TGTGCCAGCAGCTTAGAGGGCGGAGGGAAATACGGGGAGCTGTTTTTT,CASSLEGGGKYGELFF
.,TRBJ1-5,TRBV28,.,TGTGCCAGCAGATCACAGGGTCGGCCCCAGCATTTT,CASRSQGRPQHF
.,TRBJ1-4,TRBV27,.,TGTGCCACAGCAGCCCCGGGGTCCAATAATGAAAAACTGTTTTTT,CATAAPGSNNEKLFF
.,TRBJ1-5,TRBV10-3,.,TGTGCCATCGGCAGGGCCCCCCAGCATTTT,CAIGRAPQHF
TRBD2,TRBJ2-7,TRBV5-6,few,TGTGCCAGCCACGGTCGGCGGGGGGGCGAGCAGTACTTC,CASHGRRGGEQYF
.,TRBJ1-2,TRBV29-1,few,TGCAGCGTCGAGGAGCAGGGAGGAGGCTACACCTTC,CSVEEQGGGYTF
.,TRBJ2-5,TRBV6-5,.,TGTGCCAGCAGTTACTCCGGGACTGCTAAAGAGACCCAGTACTTC,CASSYSGTAKETQYF
TRBD1,TRBJ2-2,TRBV6-5,.,TGTGCCAGCAGTTACGGGGACAGTCGCACCGGGGAGCTGTTTTTT,CASSYGDSRTGELFF